This section outlines one T cell receptor (beta chain) sequence together with its context. Its specificity is not known. The germline V and J ends were trimmed by 4 bases and 1 base, with 9 bases remaining between them. Germline V gene lookup returns CDR1 SGDLS and CDR2 YYNGEE. There are 13 residues in the CDR3. The assay was immunoSEQ multiplex PCR, and TCRdb's table has in-frame clones only and misses some. The table has more than 95,000 clones, 82% seen once; the top ten hold approximately 5%. The data originate from a study of T cell responses to AZD1222 COVID-19 vaccine. Study-wide points: Sampling captured repertoires only after the peak T cell response.

The origin of this receptor is an adult in good health. The chain couples TRBV9 to TRBJ2-7, with D perhaps TRBD1 or TRBD2 (5 bases each). The sample in question was peripheral blood, obtained on day 0 of AZD1222 vaccination. The CDR3 loop is CASSYGGSYEQYF. The CDR3 DNA reads TGTGCCAGCAGCTATGGGGGATCCTACGAGCAGTACTTC.